These 22 T cell receptor beta chains came from one sample sequenced in a study of T cell responses to AZD1222 COVID-19 vaccine. The protocol was immunoSEQ multiplex PCR, while the TCRdb copy is restricted to in-frame clones and leaves out a portion. Altogether 130,000 or so clones are present, about 88% being singletons, with the ten largest covering under 35%. Specimen: peripheral blood, collected on day 0 of AZD1222 vaccination. Receptor source: an adult in good health.

The chain links TRBV19 to TRBJ1-2; D perhaps matches TRBD1 (6 bases). This CDR3 has 18 residues. V was pared by 2 bases and J by 0 bases, with 19 bases between. Germline values: CDR1 LNHDA, CDR2 SQIVND (reference sequence). In nucleotides, the CDR3 is TGTGCCAGTAGTATAAGCCTTGCCCGGGGGCAAGCTAACTATGGCTACACCTTC. Its protein product is CASSISLARGQANYGYTF.

V gene TRBV6-1 combines with J gene TRBJ1-2, with no clear D. CDR3 length: 13 amino acids. Germline CDR1 is MNHNS and CDR2 is SASEGT. Trimming cost V 2 bases and J 8 bases, with 12 bases left between them. The CDR3 reads CASSERGLGGYTF. CDR3 bases: TGTGCCAGCAGTGAACGAGGTCTTGGCGGCTACACCTTC.

The J gene is TRBJ1-1, the V gene TRBV5-5; D remains ambiguous. The CDR3 extends over 16 amino acids. Germline V CDR1 and CDR2: SGHKS, YYEKEE (reference sequence). V lost 3 bases to trimming and J lost 6 bases, with 21 bases between them. Here the CDR3 reads CASSSDAGPRSAEAFF. The CDR3 DNA reads as TGTGCCAGCAGCTCCGATGCCGGGCCCCGCTCCGCTGAAGCTTTCTTT.

This clone has a handful of counts. The chain couples TRBV7-9 to TRBJ2-1; 7 nucleotides line up with TRBD1. In germline, CDR1 is SEHNR, CDR2 FQNEAQ (reference sequence). J gave up 3 bases and V 1 base, and 6 bases lay outside the gene matches. CDR3 length: 16 amino acids. The CDR3 reads CASSLVGTVLYNEQFF. Written as DNA, the CDR3 is TGTGCCAGCAGCTTAGTCGGGACAGTTCTCTACAATGAGCAGTTCTTC.

The V call is TRBV7-8, the J call TRBJ1-1; TRBD1 might be the D (5 bases). The germline V gene has CDR1 SGHVS and CDR2 FQNEAQ. The CDR3 totals 13 residues. V was cut by 0 bases and J by 8 bases, with 10 bases left in between. CDR3: CASSLAGGFEAFF. The CDR3 region has the DNA TGTGCCAGCAGCTTAGCGGGGGGTTTCGAAGCTTTCTTT.

The rearrangement joins TRBV11-2 to TRBJ2-5, with D perhaps TRBD1 (5 bases). This CDR3 spans 15 amino acids. With 1 base removed from V and 1 base from J, the gap between germline ends came to 10 bases. Germline assignment: CDR1 SGHAT and CDR2 FQNNGV. For the CDR3, the DNA is TGTGCCAGCAGCTTAGGTGTAGGGGCCCAAGAGACCCAGTACTTC. Amino acids: CASSLGVGAQETQYF.

V gene TRBV5-8 combines with J gene TRBJ1-4; a possible D gene is TRBD1 (5 bases). Germline V gene lookup returns CDR1 SGHTS and CDR2 YDEGEE. CDR3 length equals 15 residues. Trimming stripped 4 bases from V and 8 bases from J, with 18 bases between. The CDR3 DNA reads TGTGCCAGCAGCGCGGGGGTTGCTCCCGCGGAAAAACTGTTTTTT. It codes for CASSAGVAPAEKLFF.

The gene calls are TRBV7-2 and TRBJ2-1; the D is unclear. Germline values: CDR1 SGHTA, CDR2 FQGNSA. The CDR3 is made up of 13 amino acids. The V end lost 6 bases, the J end lost 10 bases, and 16 bases lay between the germline ends. The CDR3 DNA reads as TGTGCCAGCAGGATGGTCCAGGTCACGGAGCAGTTCTTC. Amino acids: CASRMVQVTEQFF. Combining the CDR3 with reference TRBV7-2 and TRBJ2-1 gives the whole variable domain GAGVSQSPSNKVTEKGKDVELRCDPISGHTALYWYRQSLGQGLEFLIYFQGNSAPDKSGLPSDRFSAERTGGSVSTLTIQRTQQEDSAVYLCASRMVQVTEQFFGPGTRLTVL.

The chain is built from TRBV25-1 and TRBJ2-3, with D possibly being TRBD1 (6 bases). In germline, CDR1 is MGHDK, CDR2 SYGVNS. V was trimmed by 10 bases and J by 0 bases, leaving 14 bases between them. CDR3 length: 14 amino acids. The DNA for the CDR3 is TGTGCCACCTCGGACAGCTCTAGCACAGATACGCAGTATTTT. Encoded protein: CATSDSSSTDTQYF.

The V gene is TRBV11-3, the J gene TRBJ2-1; D might be TRBD2 (7 bases). CDR3 length: 18 amino acids. Germline values: CDR1 SGHNT, CDR2 YENEEA. The germline V and J ends were trimmed by 6 bases and 12 bases, with 33 bases remaining between them. CDR3 in DNA: TGTGCCAGCAGGACCGGGATCATACAGGGACTAAAAGTCGGTCGGCAGTTCTTC. Translation: CASRTGIIQGLKVGRQFF.

The genes are TRBV15 and TRBJ1-2; D is unclear. From germline, CDR1 is LNHNV and CDR2 YYDKDF (reference sequence). The CDR3 length is 14 residues. V was clipped by 0 bases and J by 7 bases, with 12 bases between them. The CDR3 here is CATSREDLSSGYTF. CDR3 nucleotides: TGTGCCACCAGCAGAGAGGATTTATCGAGTGGCTACACCTTC.

This chain uses TRBV6-5 with TRBJ2-1, with D possibly matching TRBD2 (6 bases). The CDR3 runs to 15 residues. CDR1 is MNHEY and CDR2 is SVGAGI in the germline V gene. Deletions cut 6 bases from V and 8 bases from J, with 20 bases between. The CDR3 sequence: CASRYGTGEIDEQFF. The CDR3 DNA follows: TGTGCCAGCAGATACGGTACGGGAGAGATCGATGAGCAGTTCTTC.

The rearrangement uses TRBV19 and TRBJ2-3; maybe TRBD1 (6 bases). The ends were cut back, 3 bases at V and 2 bases at J, with 15 bases in the middle. There are 16 residues in the CDR3. Per germline, CDR1 LNHDA and CDR2 SQIVND (reference sequence). The CDR3 DNA is TGTGCCAGTAGTATCGGGGCCAGGGGATTCACAGATACGCAGTATTTT. This sequence encodes CASSIGARGFTDTQYF.

The chain is built from TRBV2 and TRBJ2-4, with D possibly being TRBD1 (5 bases). The ends were cut back, 6 bases at V and 1 base at J, with 10 bases in the middle. Per the germline V gene, CDR1 is SNHLY and CDR2 is FYNNEI. This CDR3 has 14 amino acids. The CDR3 nucleotides read TGTGCCAGCAGCCTACAGGTGGCCAAAAACATTCAGTACTTC. It yields the protein CASSLQVAKNIQYF.

The genes are TRBV6-2 or TRBV6-3 and TRBJ1-2; D is undetermined. V lost 6 bases and J 4 bases, leaving 15 bases between the germline ends. The CDR3 has 14 amino acids. Germline CDR1 and CDR2: MNHEY and SVGEGT. CDR3 protein: CASSPKLKLYGYTF. The DNA of the CDR3 is TGTGCCAGCAGCCCCAAACTGAAACTCTATGGCTACACCTTC.

This chain joins TRBV20-1 and TRBJ2-7, with D possibly being TRBD1 (5 bases). V lost 3 bases and J lost 3, with 9 bases in between. CDR3 length: 12 amino acids. Germline values: CDR1 DFQATT, CDR2 SNEGSKA (reference sequence). CDR3 amino acids: CSASSDSYEQYF. In DNA form, the CDR3 reads TGCAGTGCTAGTTCAGACAGCTACGAGCAGTACTTC.

The rearrangement links TRBV9 to TRBJ1-6; no firm D call. Between the trimmed V and J ends, which lost 4 bases and 5 bases, there was a span of 16 bases. This CDR3 has 16 residues. Germline assignment: CDR1 SGDLS and CDR2 YYNGEE. The CDR3 reads CASSPRAVWDNSPLHF. The CDR3 DNA reads TGTGCCAGCAGCCCCAGAGCGGTGTGGGATAATTCACCCCTCCACTTT.

J is TRBJ1-4 and V is TRBV5-1; D is ambiguous. The CDR3 totals 14 residues. V lost 0 bases and J lost 4, with 7 bases in between. Germline values: CDR1 SGHRS, CDR2 YFSETQ. The CDR3 sequence: CASSLGRNNEKLFF. In DNA form, the CDR3 reads TGCGCCAGCAGCTTGGGGCGGAATAATGAAAAACTGTTTTTT.

For this clone: The CDR3 does not end in the conserved phenylalanine or tryptophan, so this is likely a read error. The limits of the CDR3 on the DNA are not certain, so only TCRdb's listed CDR3 is given. The chain carries TRBV10-1 and TRBJ1-1. In germline, CDR1 is WNHNN, CDR2 SYGVQD (reference sequence). The CDR3 spans 10 amino acids, including both terminal residues. The CDR3 region is CASSEPLPPL.

The V and J genes are TRBV29-1 and TRBJ2-1; 8 bases map to TRBD1. The CDR3 is 14 residues long. Germline-derived CDR1 and CDR2 are SQVTM and ANQGSEA. Trimming cost V 7 bases and J 7 bases; bases outside gene matches: 12. CDR3 region: CSAHRDRSSNEQFF. Written as DNA, the CDR3 is TGCAGCGCCCACCGGGACAGGTCGTCGAATGAGCAGTTCTTC.

V and J are TRBV7-2 and TRBJ2-3; possibly TRBD1 or TRBD2 for D (6 bases each). CDR3 size: 17 residues. Germline V gene sequence: CDR1 SGHTA, CDR2 FQGNSA. Trimming took 4 bases from V and 0 from J, leaving 17 bases between them. In nucleotides, the CDR3 is TGTGCCAGCAGCTACCCGGGGGCAGCTCGTAGCACAGATACGCAGTATTTT. Translation gives CASSYPGAARSTDTQYF.

The chain couples TRBV6-6 to TRBJ1-2, with 8 bases matching TRBD1. The length of the CDR3 is 13 residues. The V segment lost 4 bases and the J segment 3 bases; nucleotides outside the gene matches: 1. Germline CDR1 reads MNHNY; CDR2 reads SVGAGI (reference sequence). In DNA form, the CDR3 reads TGTGCCAGCAGTTCGACAGGGGACTATGGCTACACCTTC. Protein sequence: CASSSTGDYGYTF.